One sample yielded the 24 T cell receptor beta chains listed below, sequenced in a study of T cell responses to AZD1222 COVID-19 vaccine. TCRdb keeps only in-frame clones here, not all; method: immunoSEQ multiplex PCR. The sample has 150,000 or so clones; roughly nine tenths are singletons. The sequencing used peripheral blood, collected on day 0 of AZD1222 vaccination. These receptors were collected from an adult in good health.

J is TRBJ1-1 and V is TRBV27, with D possibly TRBD1 on 5 matching bases. This CDR3 has 14 amino acids. Germline assignment: CDR1 MNHEY and CDR2 SMNVEV (reference sequence). The V gene lost 2 bases and the J gene lost 3 bases, with 10 bases spanning the gap. CDR3 region: CASSLEGRHTEAFF. CDR3 in DNA: TGTGCCAGCAGTTTAGAGGGGAGGCACACTGAAGCTTTCTTT.

V usage is TRBV6-2 or TRBV6-3 and J usage is TRBJ2-4, with 15 positions matching TRBD2. Germline V gene data show CDR1 as MNHEY and CDR2 as SVGEGT. Trimming took 5 bases from V and 0 from J; bases not matched to a gene: 5. There are 18 residues in the CDR3. This CDR3 is CASSRTSGRAVAKNIQYF. The CDR3 bases are TGTGCCAGCAGTCGGACTAGCGGGAGGGCCGTAGCCAAAAACATTCAGTACTTC.

The chain combines TRBV5-4 with TRBJ2-1, with D possibly TRBD2 on 7 matching bases. Germline values: CDR1 SGHNT, CDR2 YYREEE (reference sequence). The germline V and J ends were trimmed by 4 bases and 8 bases, with 25 bases remaining between them. This CDR3 comprises 17 residues. CDR3: CASSRAGARKGSDEQFF. The CDR3 DNA sequence: TGTGCCAGCAGCCGGGCGGGGGCCCGAAAGGGAAGCGATGAGCAGTTCTTC.

CDR3 nucleotides: TGTGCCAGCAGCCTGGACGTCGACTATAATTCACCCCTCCACTTT. It translates to CASSLDVDYNSPLHF. The chain carries TRBV25-1 and TRBJ1-6; D gene uncertain. CDR3 length: 15 residues. The germline V gene has CDR1 MGHDK and CDR2 SYGVNS. Trimming took off 6 bases at V and 3 bases at J, with 12 bases between the two ends.

This clone has more than one count but fewer than ten. This chain connects TRBV7-2 to TRBJ2-7; no reliable D call. Per germline, CDR1 SGHTA and CDR2 FQGNSA. With 1 base removed from V and 2 bases from J, the gap between germline ends came to 6 bases. The CDR3 loop spans 13 amino acids. CDR3 nucleotide sequence: TGTGCCAGCAGCTTAGGACGGACCTACGAGCAGTACTTC. Its translation is CASSLGRTYEQYF.

The genes are TRBV2 and TRBJ1-6; possibly TRBD1 for D (5 bases). Per the germline V gene, CDR1 is SNHLY and CDR2 is FYNNEI. The CDR3 runs 15 residues. V was trimmed by 3 bases and J by 6 bases, leaving 12 bases between them. CDR3 sequence: CASSEWVGGNSPLHF. Here the CDR3 DNA reads TGTGCCAGCAGTGAGTGGGTTGGGGGTAATTCACCCCTCCACTTT.

J is TRBJ1-2 and V is TRBV6-5; D is undetermined. Trimming stripped 8 bases from V and 0 bases from J, with 7 bases between. The CDR3 is 12 residues long. Germline lookup yields CDR1 MNHEY and CDR2 SVGAGI. DNA of the CDR3: TGTGCCAGCGGTCGAGCTAACTATGGCTACACCTTC. Protein sequence: CASGRANYGYTF.

This chain connects TRBV7-2 to TRBJ2-2, with D perhaps matching TRBD2 (5 bases). The CDR3 runs 15 residues. Trimming took 5 bases from V and 6 from J, leaving 16 bases between them. Germline assignment: CDR1 SGHTA and CDR2 FQGNSA. The chain's CDR3 is CASSAEGSRAGELFF. CDR3 sequence (DNA): TGTGCCAGCAGCGCCGAGGGTTCGAGAGCCGGGGAGCTGTTTTTT. The full variable domain, completed using reference TRBV7-2 and TRBJ2-2, is GAGVSQSPSNKVTEKGKDVELRCDPISGHTALYWYRQSLGQGLEFLIYFQGNSAPDKSGLPSDRFSAERTGGSVSTLTIQRTQQEDSAVYLCASSAEGSRAGELFFGEGSRLTVL.

This clone showed up just once. The chain is built from TRBV4-1 and TRBJ2-1; D ambiguous. The V end lost 3 bases, the J end lost 8 bases, and 14 bases lay between the germline ends. Germline CDR1 MGHRA, CDR2 YSYEKL. The CDR3 sequence is 14 residues long. The CDR3 coding sequence is TGCGCCAGCAGCCAGGCCCTTCGGTGGTATGAGCAGTTCTTC. This codes for CASSQALRWYEQFF.

In nucleotides, the CDR3 is TGTGCCAGCAGCTCAGGACAGGGGAAATCAACTAATGAAAAACTGTTTTTT. This translates into CASSSGQGKSTNEKLFF. The chain combines TRBV11-3 with TRBJ1-4; TRBD1 matches at 9 bases. V shed 4 bases, J shed 0 bases, and the junction held 6 bases outside the gene matches. This CDR3 has 17 residues. Per the germline V gene, CDR1 is SGHNT and CDR2 is YENEEA.

The V gene is TRBV9, the J gene TRBJ1-1; D is unresolved. The CDR3 runs to 15 residues. The ends were cut back, 0 bases at V and 3 bases at J, with 12 bases in the middle. Germline CDR1 reads SGDLS; CDR2 reads YYNGEE. The CDR3 loop is CASSVGDGIYTEAFF. The CDR3 DNA is TGTGCCAGCAGCGTAGGGGATGGGATCTACACTGAAGCTTTCTTT.

V and J are TRBV3-1 (or the pseudogene TRBV3-2) and TRBJ2-3, with 11 bases identical to TRBD2. CDR3 length equals 13 residues. Germline lookup yields CDR1 LGHDT and CDR2 YNNKEL (reference sequence). The J segment lost 12 bases and the V segment lost 4 bases, leaving 6 bases of the junction unmatched. CDR3 in DNA: TGTGCCAGCAGCCCCGATAGCGGGGGGGTACAGTATTTT. It is translated as CASSPDSGGVQYF.

This chain links TRBV6-6 with TRBJ2-3; D unclear. The CDR3 has 18 residues. Germline loops: CDR1 MNHNY, CDR2 SVGAGI (reference sequence). Trimming shortened V by 5 bases and J by 4 bases, and 25 bases separated the two germline ends. CDR3: CASSLLPLAMGFSDTQYF. The CDR3 DNA sequence: TGTGCCAGCAGTCTACTTCCGCTGGCCATGGGCTTTTCAGATACGCAGTATTTT.

The chain recombines TRBV5-1 with TRBJ1-6; D unresolved. The CDR3 runs 16 residues. Germline CDR1 reads SGHRS; CDR2 reads YFSETQ. The V and J ends lost 7 bases and 0 bases respectively, with 14 bases between them. The CDR3 DNA follows: TGCGCCAGCTCTTGGAGGGAAAGCTCCTATAATTCACCCCTCCACTTT. This codes for CASSWRESSYNSPLHF.

V and J are TRBV14 and TRBJ2-1; D gene ambiguous. The CDR3 covers 13 residues. Deletions cut 3 bases from V and 9 bases from J, with 12 bases between. In germline, CDR1 is SGHDN, CDR2 FVKESK. DNA of the CDR3: TGTGCCAGCAGCCAGGGCCAGGCCGGTGAGCAGTTCTTC. Residues: CASSQGQAGEQFF.

The J gene is TRBJ2-5, the V gene TRBV3-1 (or the pseudogene TRBV3-2), with 9 positions matching TRBD2. The V gene end was trimmed by 2 bases and the J gene end by 0 bases; junction bases not matched to a gene: 4. This CDR3 has 16 amino acids. Per germline, CDR1 LGHDT and CDR2 YNNKEL (reference sequence). The DNA of the CDR3 is TGTGCCAGCAGCCAATCTGCGGGGGGGTACCAAGAGACCCAGTACTTC. Translated, it gives CASSQSAGGYQETQYF.

V and J are TRBV28 and TRBJ1-6; D gene unclear. The CDR3 sequence is 14 residues long. Germline V CDR1 and CDR2: MDHEN, SYDVKM. V was clipped by 3 bases and J by 10 bases, with 13 bases between them. CDR3 in amino acids: CASSLRGGASPLHF. CDR3 DNA sequence: TGTGCCAGCAGTTTGAGAGGCGGCGCCTCACCCCTCCACTTT.

V gene TRBV5-8 combines with J gene TRBJ2-1, with 9 bases fitting TRBD2. The V segment lost 1 base and the J segment 4 bases; nucleotides outside the gene matches: 15. The germline CDR1 and CDR2 sequences are SGHTS and YDEGEE. This CDR3 has 19 amino acids. Here the CDR3 DNA reads TGTGCCAGCAGCTTGTTCTTACTAGCGGGCCATTCGGAATACAATGAGCAGTTCTTC. This gives the protein CASSLFLLAGHSEYNEQFF.

CDR3 bases: TGTGCCAGCAGCAATCTAGCGGGAGGGCCGGATGAGCAGTTCTTC. Protein: CASSNLAGGPDEQFF. The V gene is TRBV3-1 (or the pseudogene TRBV3-2), the J gene TRBJ2-1; TRBD2 matches at 12 bases. Looked up from germline, CDR1 is LGHDT and CDR2 is YNNKEL (reference sequence). This CDR3 is built from 15 residues. The ends lost 5 bases at V and 8 bases at J; junction bases unmatched: 7.

The chain is built from TRBV3-1 (or the pseudogene TRBV3-2) and TRBJ1-2; D gene unclear. The V and J ends lost 1 base and 4 bases respectively, with 13 bases between them. CDR1 and CDR2 (germline): LGHDT, YNNKEL (reference sequence). The CDR3 covers 15 residues. The CDR3 protein is CASSQGKAGGYGYTF. The CDR3 bases are TGTGCCAGCAGCCAAGGGAAAGCGGGCGGCTATGGCTACACCTTC.

A word on this clone: A read error may account for a junction end that differs from germline. The V and J genes are TRBV19 and TRBJ2-3; D might be TRBD1 or TRBD2, each matching 5 bases. The CDR3 length is 14 residues. In germline, CDR1 is LNHDA, CDR2 SQIVND (reference sequence). The CDR3: CASSLEGYTDTQYF. Written as DNA, the CDR3 is TGTGCCAGTAGTTTAGAGGGGTACACAGATACGCAGTATTTT.

V usage is TRBV7-9 and J usage is TRBJ2-2; a weak D match, TRBD2 (7 bases). This CDR3 region has 16 residues. Germline V CDR1 and CDR2: SEHNR, FQNEAQ (reference sequence). The V end lost 5 bases, the J end lost 1 base, and 14 bases lay between the germline ends. The CDR3 bases are TGTGCCAGCAGCCCTATAGGGGGGGAGAACACCGGGGAGCTGTTTTTT. It is translated as CASSPIGGENTGELFF.

The chain joins TRBV4-1 to TRBJ1-6; TRBD1 agrees at 9 bases. The germline V gene has CDR1 MGHRA and CDR2 YSYEKL. This CDR3 comprises 18 residues. After removal of 6 bases from V and 4 bases from J, the junction contained 13 bases not matched to a gene. The DNA of the CDR3 is TGCGCCAGCAGTCCAGACAGGGGGGAGAACTTATATAATTCACCCCTCCACTTT. It translates to CASSPDRGENLYNSPLHF.

The V call is TRBV6-5, the J call TRBJ2-2, with D perhaps matching TRBD1 (5 bases). The CDR3 contains 12 residues. Germline loops: CDR1 MNHEY, CDR2 SVGAGI. V shed 4 bases and J shed 6 bases, with 6 bases lying between them. The CDR3 is CASSWGSGELFF. DNA of the CDR3: TGTGCCAGCAGTTGGGGCTCCGGGGAGCTGTTTTTT.